These T cell receptor beta chains were read from a single sample in a study of blood T cell repertoires in COVID-19. Only in-frame clones appear in the TCRdb table, and some are missing; sequencing was by immunoSEQ multiplex PCR. The data contain 150,000 or so clones, roughly 90% of them singletons. Sequencing was done on a sample of peripheral blood. The receptors stem from a man between 60 and 75 years old with acute or convalescent COVID-19. CDR3s include the opening cysteine and the closing phenylalanine or tryptophan. The D gene is left open where the match is weak. Size values are once, few and many counts, or a class for expanded clones, and some rows have none.

size	J	D	V	DNA	CDR3
-	TRBJ1-1	-	TRBV2	TGTGCCAGCAATTTCCTCCGGTCGGACACTGAAGCTTTCTTT	CASNFLRSDTEAFF
-	TRBJ1-3	TRBD1	TRBV12-5	TGTGCTAGTGGTTTCACCTCAGGACAGGCCGACTCTGGAAACACCATATATTTT	CASGFTSGQADSGNTIYF
-	TRBJ1-1	-	TRBV6-5	TGTGCCAGCAGTAGATACAGTGGGTTCACTGAAGCTTTCTTT	CASSRYSGFTEAFF
-	TRBJ2-5	-	TRBV29-1	TGCAGCGCAGACCTGGGGGCGGGGGAAGAGACCCAGTACTTC	CSADLGAGEETQYF
-	TRBJ2-3	-	TRBV27	TGTGCCAGCAGCTATGACAGCAGGCCCACAGATACGCAGTATTTT	CASSYDSRPTDTQYF
-	TRBJ1-2	-	TRBV6-5	TGTGCCAGCAGTTACCGACAACACTATGGCTACACCTTC	CASSYRQHYGYTF
-	TRBJ1-2	TRBD1	TRBV6-5	TGTGCCAGCAGTCCACAGGGACAGGGGGGATTAGGCTACACCTTC	CASSPQGQGGLGYTF
-	TRBJ1-1	-	TRBV12-3/TRBV12-4	TGTGCCAGCAGTTTGCGGGGGGGCACTGAAGCTTTCTTT	CASSLRGGTEAFF
-	TRBJ1-1	TRBD1	TRBV18	TGTGCCAGCTCACCCTCGTGGACAGGGGGAGATATAGGAGCTTTCTTT	CASSPSWTGGDIGAFF
-	TRBJ1-4	TRBD1	TRBV6-5	TGTGCCAGCGCAAACAGGGGTGAGGAAAAACTGTTTTTT	CASANRGEEKLFF
-	TRBJ2-3	-	TRBV19	TGTGCCAGTAGTCCTCCCCCCCCGGCAGATACGCAGTATTTT	CASSPPPPADTQYF
-	TRBJ2-3	TRBD2	TRBV6-1	TGTGCCAGCAGTGTTACTAGCGGGGCCTACACAGATACGCAGTATTTT	CASSVTSGAYTDTQYF
few	TRBJ1-1	-	TRBV7-2	TGTGCCAGCAGCTCGGACAGCACGAACACTGAAGCTTTCTTT	CASSSDSTNTEAFF
-	TRBJ1-5	-	TRBV6-6	TGTGCCAGCAGTAAACAGGGCAGCAATCAGCCCCAGCATTTT	CASSKQGSNQPQHF
few	TRBJ1-5	TRBD1	TRBV6-5	TGTGCCAGCAGAAGACAGGGGGGAAGCAATCAGCCCCAGCATTTT	CASRRQGGSNQPQHF
-	TRBJ2-1	TRBD2	TRBV30	TGTGCCTGGGTTCCACGGGGGGGCCGGAATGAGCAGTTCTTC	CAWVPRGGRNEQFF
-	TRBJ2-1	TRBD2	TRBV6-5	TGTGCCAGCATCCCCCTAGCGGGCGCTGAGCAGTTCTTC	CASIPLAGAEQFF
-	TRBJ2-3	TRBD2	TRBV24-1	TGTGCCACCAGTGATCCCTCGACTAGCGGGGGGATTGGGGATACGCAGTATTTT	CATSDPSTSGGIGDTQYF
-	TRBJ2-5	TRBD2	TRBV6-6	TGTGCCAGCGCTGGACTAGACCAAGAGACCCAGTACTTC	CASAGLDQETQYF
-	TRBJ1-1	-	TRBV27	TGTGCCAGCAGTTTGGCAGGGTTGGACACTGAAGCTTTCTTT	CASSLAGLDTEAFF
-	TRBJ1-1	TRBD1	TRBV29-1	TGCAGCGTCCTCAGGACAGGTGAAGCTTTCTTT	CSVLRTGEAFF
-	TRBJ2-3	TRBD1	TRBV5-1	TGCGCCAGCAGATCCGGACAGGGTATGAATACAGATACGCAGTATTTT	CASRSGQGMNTDTQYF
-	TRBJ1-1	TRBD1	TRBV6-5	TGTGCCAGCACCCGGGGGGGACAGGGAAACACTGAAGCTTTCTTT	CASTRGGQGNTEAFF
-	TRBJ1-2	TRBD1	TRBV5-4	TGTGCCAGCAGCTCGGGACAGCTTAACTATGGCTACACCTTC	CASSSGQLNYGYTF
few	TRBJ1-1	TRBD1	TRBV4-2	TGTGCCAGCAGCCAAGATGGGACAGCCTACATGAACACTGAAGCTTTCTTT	CASSQDGTAYMNTEAFF
-	TRBJ2-1	-	TRBV7-9	TGTGCCAGCAGCCCCGACAGGACGTTCTACAATGAGCAGTTCTTC	CASSPDRTFYNEQFF
-	TRBJ2-3	-	TRBV29-1	TGCAGCGTTGAAGATTGGCGCACAGATACGCAGTATTTT	CSVEDWRTDTQYF
-	TRBJ1-5	-	TRBV10-2	TGCGCCAGCAGTGAGTCGCAGGGATATAGCAATCAGCCCCAGCATTTT	CASSESQGYSNQPQHF
once	TRBJ1-2	-	TRBV30	TGTGCCTGGAGTCCCGGGACACAGGGCTTCGGCTACACCTTC	CAWSPGTQGFGYTF
once	TRBJ1-1	TRBD1	TRBV5-1	TGCGCCAGCAGCTTTACAGGGGTGGCTGAAGCTTTCTTT	CASSFTGVAEAFF
-	TRBJ2-1	TRBD1	TRBV10-1	TGCGCCAGCAGTGATCGGGACAGAGACAATGAGCAGTTCTTC	CASSDRDRDNEQFF
-	TRBJ1-1	-	TRBV30	TGTGCCTGGAGTGTACGGAGAGTTATGAACACTGAAGCTTTCTTT	CAWSVRRVMNTEAFF
-	TRBJ2-7	-	TRBV6-6	TGTGCCACACTCCGCGGGATCACCTCGCAGGACGAGCAGTACTTC	CATLRGITSQDEQYF